What follows describes a single T cell receptor (beta chain). CDR3 size: 13 residues. CDR1 SEHNR and CDR2 FQNEAQ come from the germline V gene (reference sequence). Deletions cut 2 bases from V and 5 bases from J, with 4 bases between. The sample originates from a study of cytomegalovirus exposure and HLA in healthy donors. The primer mix had 60 Vbeta and 13 Jbeta primers. Sequencing was performed with immunoSEQ multiplex PCR; in TCRdb, only in-frame clones are kept and a portion is missing. The top ten clones hold around 4.3% of a sample with roughly 140,000 clones, under 90% of them seen once. This clonotype originated in a man between 35 and 55 years old in good health and CMV-seronegative. The sample comprised PBMCs. The genes are TRBV7-9 and TRBJ1-6; no reliable D call. CDR3 DNA: TGTGCCAGCAGCTTATTAGATAATTCACCCCTCCACTTT. Translating it yields CASSLLDNSPLHF.